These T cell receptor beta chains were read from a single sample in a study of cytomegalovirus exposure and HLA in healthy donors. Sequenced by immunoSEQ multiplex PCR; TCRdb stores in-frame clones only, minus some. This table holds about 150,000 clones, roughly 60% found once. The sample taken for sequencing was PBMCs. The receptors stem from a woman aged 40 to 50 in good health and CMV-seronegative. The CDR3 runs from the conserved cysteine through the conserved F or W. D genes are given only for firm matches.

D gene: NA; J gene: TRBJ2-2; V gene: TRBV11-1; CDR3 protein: CASSLARGNTGELFF
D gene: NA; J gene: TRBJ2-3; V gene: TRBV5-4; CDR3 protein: CASRLDYRASSTDTQYF
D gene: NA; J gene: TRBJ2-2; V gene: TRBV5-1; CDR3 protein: CASSPPMGSTGELFF
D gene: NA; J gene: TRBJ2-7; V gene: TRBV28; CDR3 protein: CASIPGGRSYEQYF
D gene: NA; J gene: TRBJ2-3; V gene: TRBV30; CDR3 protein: CAWTGATDTQYF
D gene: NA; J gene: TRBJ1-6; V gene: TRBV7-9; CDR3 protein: CASSYGHHNSPLHF
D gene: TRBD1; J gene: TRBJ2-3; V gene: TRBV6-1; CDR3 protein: CASSERDRGEADTQYF
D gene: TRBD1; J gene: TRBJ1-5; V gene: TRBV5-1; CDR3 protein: CASSLGTGGQPQHF
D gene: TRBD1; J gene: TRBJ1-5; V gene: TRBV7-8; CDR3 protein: CASSLGQPDQPQHF
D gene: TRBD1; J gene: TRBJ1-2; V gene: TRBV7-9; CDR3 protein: CAGSPDRGWGGYTF
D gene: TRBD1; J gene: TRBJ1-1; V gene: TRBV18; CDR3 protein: CASSPQWTGVTEAFF
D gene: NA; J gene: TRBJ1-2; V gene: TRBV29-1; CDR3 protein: CSASRDRRGGYGYTF
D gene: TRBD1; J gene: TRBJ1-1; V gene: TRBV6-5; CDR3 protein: CATARGTEAFF
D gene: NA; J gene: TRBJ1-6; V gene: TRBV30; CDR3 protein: CAWSVGGRYNSPLHF
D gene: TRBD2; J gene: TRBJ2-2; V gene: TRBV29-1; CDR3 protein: CSAERGSGTGELFF
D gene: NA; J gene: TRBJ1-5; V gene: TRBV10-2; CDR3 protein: CASTVGSNQPQHF
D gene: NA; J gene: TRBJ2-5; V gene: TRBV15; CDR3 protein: CATSGGWLQETQYF
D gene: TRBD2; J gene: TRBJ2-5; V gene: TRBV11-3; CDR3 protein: CASSLGLGGGLHQAGETQYF
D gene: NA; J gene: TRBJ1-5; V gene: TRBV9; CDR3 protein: CASSVESNQPQHF
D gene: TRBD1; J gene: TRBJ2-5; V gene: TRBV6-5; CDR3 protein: CASSSRTGRGGETQYF
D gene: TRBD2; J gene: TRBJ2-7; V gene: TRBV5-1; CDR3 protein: CASSLGSSGGLTYEQYF
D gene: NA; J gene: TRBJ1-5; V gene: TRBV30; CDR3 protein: CAWSDGRQGVRGYQPQHF
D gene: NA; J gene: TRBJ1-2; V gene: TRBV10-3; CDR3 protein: CAISAEPYGYTF
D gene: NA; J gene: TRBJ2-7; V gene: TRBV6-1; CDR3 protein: CASRPMTVDLGEQYF
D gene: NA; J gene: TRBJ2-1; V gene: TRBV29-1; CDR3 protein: CSVQPPGIYNEQFF
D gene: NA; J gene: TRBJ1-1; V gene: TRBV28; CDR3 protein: CASSLRRGRVNTEAFF
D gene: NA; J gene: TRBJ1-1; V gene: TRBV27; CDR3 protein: CAGSTGYTEAFF
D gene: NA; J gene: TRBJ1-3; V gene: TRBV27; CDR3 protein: CASSHDSSGNTIYF
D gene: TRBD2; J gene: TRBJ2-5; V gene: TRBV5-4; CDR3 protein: CASSLPGGRVQETQYF
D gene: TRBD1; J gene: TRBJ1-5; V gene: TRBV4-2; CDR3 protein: CASSQAAQGRTNQPQHF
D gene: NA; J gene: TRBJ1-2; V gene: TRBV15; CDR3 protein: CATSRAGQFPNYGYTF
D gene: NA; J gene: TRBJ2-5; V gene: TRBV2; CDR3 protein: CASSWTEETQYF
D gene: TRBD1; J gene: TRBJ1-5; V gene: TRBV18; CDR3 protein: CASSRTGYSNQPQHF
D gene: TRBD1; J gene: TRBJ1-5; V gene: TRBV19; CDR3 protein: CASSIPGQGSNQPQHF
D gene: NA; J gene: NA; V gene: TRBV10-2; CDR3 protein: CASSASSYEQYF
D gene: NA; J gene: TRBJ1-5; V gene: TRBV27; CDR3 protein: CASSLTGKKDQPQHF
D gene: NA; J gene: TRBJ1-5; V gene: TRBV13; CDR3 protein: CASSLGNQPQHF
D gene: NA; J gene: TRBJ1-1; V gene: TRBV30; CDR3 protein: CAWSRGWGLLNTEAFF
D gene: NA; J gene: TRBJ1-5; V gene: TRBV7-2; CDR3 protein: CASSSMGGDQPQHF
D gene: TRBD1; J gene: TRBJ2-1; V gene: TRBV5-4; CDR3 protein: CASSLAGRGLNEQFF
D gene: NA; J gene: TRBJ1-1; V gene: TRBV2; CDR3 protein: CASTGKVEAFF
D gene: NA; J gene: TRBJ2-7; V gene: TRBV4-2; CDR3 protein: CASSQARGWIYEQYF
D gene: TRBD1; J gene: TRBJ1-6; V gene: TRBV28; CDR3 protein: CASSPSGTGGYNNSPLHF
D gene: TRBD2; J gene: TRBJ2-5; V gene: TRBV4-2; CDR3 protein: CASSQPLLAGDQETQYF
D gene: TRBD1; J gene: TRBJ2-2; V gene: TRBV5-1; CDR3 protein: CASSPDRGGTGELFF
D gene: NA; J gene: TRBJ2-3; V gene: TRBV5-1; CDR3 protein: CASSYGVQVNTDTQYF
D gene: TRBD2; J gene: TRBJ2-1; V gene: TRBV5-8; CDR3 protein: CASSPRVAGNEQFF
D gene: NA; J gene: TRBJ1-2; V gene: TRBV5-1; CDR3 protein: CASSLGFSPGGLYGYTF